This paragraph covers one T cell receptor (beta chain) sequence. Assay: immunoSEQ multiplex PCR; the TCRdb copy retains only in-frame clones and omits some. There are around 19,000 clones in the sample; approximately 77% occur only once, and about a sixth lies in the top ten. The CDR3 is 15 residues long. Germline V gene lookup returns CDR1 MNHNY and CDR2 SVGAGI (reference sequence). V was shortened by 4 bases and J by 3 bases, with 15 bases between the two germline ends. This specimen belongs to a study of T cell clonotyping in hematopoietic cell transplantation. At the level of the study: Recipient samples before transplant were obtained post-cytoreduction.

Time point denoted: recipient sample about 28 days before transplant, after cytoreduction. The TCR comes from a man in his sixties with acute myeloid leukemia. Some clones in this sample may be carry-over from other donors' samples. J is TRBJ1-2 and V is TRBV6-6; D is perhaps TRBD1 (6 bases). This specimen was peripheral blood mononuclear cells, taken before stem cell transplant. The chain's CDR3 is CASSLTGYIDYGYTF. The DNA of the CDR3 is TGTGCCAGCAGTTTAACAGGGTACATTGACTATGGCTACACCTTC.